A selection of T cell receptor beta chains follows, all from one sample in a study of cytomegalovirus exposure and HLA in healthy donors. The protocol was immunoSEQ multiplex PCR, while the TCRdb copy is restricted to in-frame clones and leaves out a portion. There are around 180,000 clones in the sample; approximately 82% occur only once, and around 2% lies in the top ten. The specimen sequenced was PBMCs. The source of these receptors is a woman under 30 in good health and CMV-seropositive. The CDR3 runs from the conserved cysteine through the conserved F or W. A D gene is named only where the DNA matches it firmly. Clone sizes are given selectively: once, few, many, or a class where the clone is expanded.

d_call: NA
j_call: TRBJ2-1
v_call: TRBV5-1
clone_size: NA
cdr3_aa: CASWKGGHNNEQFF

d_call: TRBD2
j_call: TRBJ2-1
v_call: TRBV11-3
clone_size: once
cdr3_aa: CASSSGLAGLKNEQFF

d_call: NA
j_call: TRBJ2-5
v_call: TRBV30
clone_size: few
cdr3_aa: CAWSVFRETQYF

d_call: NA
j_call: TRBJ2-7
v_call: TRBV5-4
clone_size: NA
cdr3_aa: CASSFHSYEQYF

d_call: TRBD2
j_call: TRBJ2-3
v_call: TRBV7-9
clone_size: NA
cdr3_aa: CASSALRLAGGTDTQYF

d_call: TRBD1
j_call: TRBJ2-3
v_call: TRBV4-2
clone_size: NA
cdr3_aa: CASSQEGTGVWNTQYF

d_call: TRBD1
j_call: TRBJ2-7
v_call: TRBV4-1
clone_size: NA
cdr3_aa: CASSHKDRRLSYEQYF

d_call: NA
j_call: TRBJ2-6
v_call: TRBV5-6
clone_size: NA
cdr3_aa: CASSLAGGGGANVLTF

d_call: TRBD2
j_call: TRBJ2-3
v_call: TRBV11-3
clone_size: once
cdr3_aa: CASSLVLVAGGSSTDTQYF

d_call: NA
j_call: TRBJ1-2
v_call: TRBV2
clone_size: NA
cdr3_aa: CASSEGQVRGYTF

d_call: NA
j_call: TRBJ1-5
v_call: TRBV2
clone_size: NA
cdr3_aa: CASNSVGGYSNQPQHF

d_call: TRBD1
j_call: TRBJ2-7
v_call: TRBV10-1
clone_size: NA
cdr3_aa: CASSESGAGGFYEQYF

d_call: TRBD1
j_call: TRBJ1-2
v_call: TRBV6-5
clone_size: NA
cdr3_aa: CASSSPGTGLGGYTF

d_call: NA
j_call: TRBJ2-1
v_call: TRBV28
clone_size: NA
cdr3_aa: CASSPGTLSSYNEQFF

d_call: TRBD2
j_call: TRBJ2-5
v_call: TRBV9
clone_size: NA
cdr3_aa: CASSLRTSGDQETQYF

d_call: NA
j_call: TRBJ1-2
v_call: TRBV5-1
clone_size: NA
cdr3_aa: CASSSLLSGDGYTF

d_call: TRBD2
j_call: TRBJ2-5
v_call: TRBV29-1
clone_size: once
cdr3_aa: CSVKLRLAVQETQYF

d_call: NA
j_call: TRBJ1-2
v_call: TRBV19
clone_size: NA
cdr3_aa: CASSSEGGGLLTGYTF

d_call: NA
j_call: TRBJ1-2
v_call: TRBV5-3
clone_size: NA
cdr3_aa: CARSLLAEVGYGYTF

d_call: NA
j_call: TRBJ2-5
v_call: TRBV30
clone_size: few
cdr3_aa: CAWSRLLQETQYF

d_call: NA
j_call: TRBJ2-5
v_call: TRBV9
clone_size: NA
cdr3_aa: CASSVVRETQYF

d_call: TRBD1
j_call: TRBJ1-1
v_call: TRBV5-4
clone_size: NA
cdr3_aa: CASSTGQGMNTEAFF

d_call: NA
j_call: TRBJ2-4
v_call: TRBV6-1
clone_size: NA
cdr3_aa: CASSARDRNIQYF

d_call: TRBD2
j_call: TRBJ2-3
v_call: TRBV5-1
clone_size: NA
cdr3_aa: CASSQGLAGPSTDTQYF

d_call: NA
j_call: TRBJ2-6
v_call: TRBV4-3
clone_size: NA
cdr3_aa: CASSRDRGTGANGLTF

d_call: TRBD1
j_call: TRBJ1-5
v_call: TRBV6-5
clone_size: NA
cdr3_aa: CASSRQGRDQPQHF

d_call: TRBD1
j_call: TRBJ1-5
v_call: TRBV10-2
clone_size: NA
cdr3_aa: CASSNLDRENQPQHF

d_call: NA
j_call: TRBJ1-2
v_call: TRBV28
clone_size: NA
cdr3_aa: CASSSGQYGYTF

d_call: TRBD2
j_call: TRBJ2-1
v_call: TRBV19
clone_size: NA
cdr3_aa: CASKRSGGAVEQFF

d_call: NA
j_call: TRBJ1-3
v_call: TRBV7-9
clone_size: NA
cdr3_aa: CASSFLAGRNSGNTIYF

d_call: NA
j_call: TRBJ1-4
v_call: TRBV6-6
clone_size: few
cdr3_aa: CASRGGRTTNEKLFF

d_call: NA
j_call: TRBJ2-2
v_call: TRBV28
clone_size: NA
cdr3_aa: CASSSLNTGELFF

d_call: NA
j_call: TRBJ1-1
v_call: TRBV6-5
clone_size: few
cdr3_aa: CASSYSAAGNTEAFF

d_call: TRBD1
j_call: TRBJ2-3
v_call: TRBV19
clone_size: NA
cdr3_aa: CASKVAGGSTDTQYF

d_call: TRBD1
j_call: TRBJ1-2
v_call: TRBV6-6
clone_size: once
cdr3_aa: CASSSWDREGGYTF

d_call: NA
j_call: TRBJ2-2
v_call: TRBV7-3
clone_size: NA
cdr3_aa: CASSLGGNTGELFF

d_call: TRBD2
j_call: TRBJ2-3
v_call: TRBV4-1
clone_size: NA
cdr3_aa: CASTWGLAGGSTDTQYF

d_call: NA
j_call: TRBJ2-7
v_call: TRBV6-1
clone_size: NA
cdr3_aa: CASSESEEYEQYF

d_call: TRBD2
j_call: TRBJ2-1
v_call: TRBV13
clone_size: NA
cdr3_aa: CASSFREGLAGEDEQFF

d_call: TRBD1
j_call: TRBJ1-2
v_call: TRBV10-2
clone_size: NA
cdr3_aa: CASAPLSIPWTGHGYTF

d_call: NA
j_call: TRBJ1-5
v_call: TRBV19
clone_size: NA
cdr3_aa: CASSISRYSSQPQHF

d_call: NA
j_call: TRBJ2-5
v_call: TRBV29-1
clone_size: NA
cdr3_aa: CSVEVGGQETQYF